The entry below describes one T cell receptor (beta chain). Its antigen is undetermined. The junction departs from the called germline gene at one end, perhaps through a read error. This sample is drawn from a study of tumor-infiltrating lymphocytes in primary liver carcinoma. Looking at the study overall: Productive TCRbeta reads per sample were roughly 3.5 to 7.13 million, not differing by tissue.

Extraction of RNA together with DNA used roughly 20-33 mg of unsorted bulk tissue. Donors underwent surgery for histopathologically diagnosed primary liver carcinoma. The CDR3 is 16 amino acids. cDNA specific to TCR beta was made from 450 to 650 ng of total RNA, with a constant-region primer employed for priming. ARM-PCR was slightly modified, and three nested multiplex PCR rounds with it gave rise to the TCR beta libraries. Forward primers for TRBV1-TRBV30 and a C-beta reverse primer served the first two PCR rounds, at about 10 cycles each. MiXCR, applied by TCRdb to the multiplex PCR reads, yields one record per CDR3 protein. Of around 79,000 distinct CDR3 sequences listed, 65% to 75% are singletons. Findings and caveats of the study: Whereas tumor region pairs overlapped more, tumor-adjacent and tumor-blood pairs overlapped less. Blood trailed tumors significantly in top-250-clone fraction (p = 0.039).

This TCR was recovered from a man aged 35 to 55 with primary liver carcinoma and hepatitis B virus infection. This rearrangement joins TRBV12-3 or TRBV12-4 to TRBJ2-1, with D perhaps TRBD2 (6 bases). Sample: tumor-adjacent normal liver tissue. CDR3 nucleotide sequence: TGTACCAGCATTTTTGGGACTGGAAGTCCCTACAATGAGCAGTTCTTC. Protein sequence: CTSIFGTGSPYNEQFF.